This TCR beta chain was documented in a study of glioma-infiltrating T cells. Study conclusions and caveats: CDR3 overlap between tissue and blood was very small.

This CDR3 spans 15 amino acids. With 5 bases removed from V and 7 bases from J, the gap between germline ends came to 20 bases. The germline gives CDR1 MNHNS, CDR2 SASEGT. This clonotype was seen at least ten times. Its antigen is not identified. Amplification of TCR alpha and beta CDR3 regions from RNA used iRepertoire nested multiplex PCR. TCRdb reprocessed the multiplex PCR reads via MiXCR and lists one record per CDR3 protein. The sample lists under 200,000 distinct CDR3 sequences, around 40% occurring once. Sequencing was done on a sample of glioma tissue, nonneoplastic brain tissue, or PBMCs (not recorded which). The J gene is TRBJ2-5, the V gene TRBV6-1; D ambiguous. This TCR came from a human donor with low-grade glioma or glioblastoma, undergoing nonglioma brain surgery, or in good health (not recorded which). Here the CDR3 reads CASSHRTDLGGTQYF. In nucleotides, the CDR3 is TGTGCCAGCAGTCACCGGACGGATCTGGGTGGGACCCAGTACTTC.